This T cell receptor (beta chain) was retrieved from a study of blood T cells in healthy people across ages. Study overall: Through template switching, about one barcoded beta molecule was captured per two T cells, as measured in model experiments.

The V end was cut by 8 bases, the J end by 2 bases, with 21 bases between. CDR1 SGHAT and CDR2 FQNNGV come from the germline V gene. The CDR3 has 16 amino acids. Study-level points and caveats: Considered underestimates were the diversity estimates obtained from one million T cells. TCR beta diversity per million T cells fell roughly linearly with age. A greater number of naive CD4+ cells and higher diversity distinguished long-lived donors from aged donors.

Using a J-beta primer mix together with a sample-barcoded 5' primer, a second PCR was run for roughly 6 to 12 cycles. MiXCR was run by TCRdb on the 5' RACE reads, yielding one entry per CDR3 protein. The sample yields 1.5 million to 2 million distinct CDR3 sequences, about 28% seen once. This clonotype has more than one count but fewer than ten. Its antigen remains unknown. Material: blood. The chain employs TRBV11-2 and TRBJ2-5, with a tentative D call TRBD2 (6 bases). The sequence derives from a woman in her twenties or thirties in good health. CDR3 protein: CASGSSGSVFQETQYF. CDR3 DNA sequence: TGTGCCAGCGGTAGTTCCGGGAGCGTCTTTCAAGAGACCCAGTACTTC.